The TCR beta chain under discussion was sequenced for a study of T cell responses to AZD1222 COVID-19 vaccine. General study points: Among vaccine-associated CD4 TCRs, coverage spanned spike, with dominance at 160-218 and 743-854. Donors were chiefly white British, with a greater number of females, and clonal diversity was perhaps underestimated.

Repertoires were generated with immunoSEQ multiplex PCR, while TCRdb's copy carries only in-frame clones and drops some. The table shows some 130,000 clones, with 88% occurring only once. As regards this clone: Its antigen remains unidentified.

Doses given second, at about 4 or about 12 weeks, were pooled. Specimen: peripheral blood, collected 28 days after the second AZD1222 dose. The receptor's source is an adult who received the AZD1222 COVID-19 vaccine.

The CDR3: CASRPGGYLNEKLFF. Here the CDR3 DNA reads TGTGCCAGCAGGCCTGGGGGGTACCTTAATGAAAAACTGTTTTTT. The chain joins TRBV27 to TRBJ1-4; D is perhaps TRBD1 (5 bases). The CDR3 runs to 15 residues. Trimming took 6 bases from V and 4 from J, leaving 15 bases between them. Germline lookup yields CDR1 MNHEY and CDR2 SMNVEV (reference sequence).